This note documents a single T cell receptor beta chain sequence. The V end lost 1 base, the J end lost 4 bases, and 11 bases lay between the germline ends. The germline V gene encodes CDR1 LNHNV and CDR2 YYDKDF (reference sequence). CDR3 size: 16 residues. The sample comes from a study of T cells in localized non-small cell lung cancer. Profiled with immunoSEQ multiplex PCR; TCRdb holds only in-frame clones, not every one. This sample has approximately 88,000 clones, with roughly 93% found just once. The TCR comes from a woman aged 35 to 69 with stage II squamous cell lung carcinoma. The specimen comprised PBMCs, sampled before any cancer treatment. This rearrangement joins TRBV15 to TRBJ2-6, with D tentatively TRBD1 (6 bases). CDR3 sequence: CATSRGAGAGANVLTF. The CDR3 DNA sequence: TGTGCCACCAGCAGAGGGGCAGGGGCAGGGGCCAACGTCCTGACTTTC.